One and the same sample provided the 15 T cell receptor beta chains below, sequenced in a study of beta chain features in type 1 diabetes. General study findings and limits: Significant though moderate, a shortening of TCRB CDR3s appeared in all four CD4+ subsets of Type 1 diabetes patients.

These receptors have no identified antigens. cDNA synthesis used the whole RNA isolate, giving expressed TCRB sequences. Sequencing used immunoSEQ multiplex PCR; TCRdb keeps in-frame clones, though not all of them. This table holds hundreds of thousands of clones, over 12% found once. Sequenced input: naive CD4+ T cells from blood. These receptors were obtained from a man in his late teens or twenties with type 1 diabetes.

Only a few counts were recorded for this clone. The rearrangement links TRBV29-1 to TRBJ1-1; D ambiguous. V shed 5 bases and J shed 1 base, with 17 bases lying between them. Germline V lookup: CDR1 SQVTM, CDR2 ANQGSEA. The CDR3 is made up of 15 amino acids. The CDR3 sequence: CSVFRWQLKNTEAFF. DNA for the CDR3: TGCAGCGTTTTCCGGTGGCAGCTTAAGAACACTGAAGCTTTCTTT.

This sequence joins TRBV10-2 and TRBJ2-5; TRBD2 matches at 12 bases. This CDR3 has 13 residues. V shed 6 bases and J 5 bases; nucleotides not matched to a gene: 1. Germline-derived CDR1 and CDR2 are WSHSY and SAAADI. CDR3 DNA: TGCGCCAGCAGGCTAGCGGGAGGGGAGACCCAGTACTTC. This translates into CASRLAGGETQYF.

This clone was observed a handful of times. The chain employs TRBV29-1 and TRBJ2-7; 8 bases are shared with TRBD2. Germline V lookup: CDR1 SQVTM, CDR2 ANQGSEA. J lost 4 bases, V lost 7 bases, and 9 bases had no gene match. The CDR3 loop spans 13 amino acids. The CDR3 DNA reads TGCAGCGGCCACCCGGGCGGGGGGTACGAGCAGTACTTC. As protein: CSGHPGGGYEQYF.

This clone has more than one count but fewer than ten. V and J are TRBV5-1 and TRBJ2-7; D is ambiguous. CDR1 and CDR2 from the germline V gene are SGHRS and YFSETQ. The CDR3 is made up of 16 amino acids. V was pared by 1 base and J by 1 base, with 15 bases between. This CDR3 reads CASSLPSSDPSYEQYF. CDR3 coding DNA: TGCGCCAGCAGCTTGCCCTCCTCGGACCCTTCCTACGAGCAGTACTTC.

On this clone itself: Being one base from a much bigger clone, this may be a read error. The gene calls are TRBV11-3 and TRBJ2-3, with 7 bases lining up with TRBD1. The trim removed 3 bases at V and 1 base at J, leaving 1 base unmatched. Germline CDR1 is SGHNT and CDR2 is YENEEA. The CDR3 spans 14 residues. In DNA, the CDR3 is TGTGCCAGCAGCTTCGGACAGGGCACAGATACGCAGTATTTT. Protein sequence: CASSFGQGTDTQYF.

This clone has a handful of counts. The gene calls are TRBV4-1 and TRBJ2-7; 9 bases are a match to TRBD1. Unmatched junction bases numbered 4, after V lost 1 base and J lost 3 bases. There are 15 residues in the CDR3. Germline V lookup: CDR1 MGHRA, CDR2 YSYEKL. CDR3 residues: CASSQGEGQGYEQYF. The CDR3 bases are TGCGCCAGCAGCCAAGGGGAGGGACAGGGCTACGAGCAGTACTTC.

V and J are TRBV4-1 and TRBJ2-1; D may be TRBD1 or TRBD2 (5 bases each). Trimming took off 0 bases at V and 3 bases at J, with 12 bases between the two ends. CDR1 is MGHRA and CDR2 is YSYEKL in the germline V gene. The CDR3 consists of 16 residues. CDR3 residues: CASSQEGWGSYNEQFF. CDR3 bases: TGCGCCAGCAGCCAAGAAGGGTGGGGGAGCTACAATGAGCAGTTCTTC.

The chain joins TRBV4-1 to TRBJ1-2, with D maybe TRBD1 (5 bases). Germline CDR1 is MGHRA and CDR2 is YSYEKL. This CDR3 is built from 15 residues. V lost 4 bases, J lost 4 bases, and 16 bases lay in between. Here the CDR3 DNA reads TGCGCCAGCAGCCGATCGACGGATGGGGGCTATGGCTACACCTTC. Amino acid sequence: CASSRSTDGGYGYTF.

The gene calls are TRBV25-1 and TRBJ1-4, with no clear D. V gave up 1 base and J gave up 7 bases, with 13 bases separating them. The CDR3 sequence is 15 residues long. Germline V gene sequence: CDR1 MGHDK, CDR2 SYGVNS. The CDR3 bases are TGTGCCAGCAGTGAATCAAGGTTTGGTATTGAAAAACTGTTTTTT. Its translation is CASSESRFGIEKLFF.

J is TRBJ2-3 and V is TRBV28; 8 bases line up with TRBD2. Unmatched junction bases numbered 4, after V lost 5 bases and J lost 3 bases. The CDR3 runs to 14 residues. Germline-derived CDR1 and CDR2 are MDHEN and SYDVKM. CDR3 residues: CASSLGGATDTQYF. The CDR3 DNA reads as TGTGCCAGCAGTCTCGGGGGGGCGACAGATACGCAGTATTTT.

Regarding this clone: The junction differs from germline at one of its ends, possibly a read error. J is TRBJ1-1 and V is TRBV6-6; TRBD1 agrees at 8 bases. Per germline, CDR1 MNHNY and CDR2 SVGAGI (reference sequence). The CDR3 length is 12 residues. The CDR3 nucleotides are TGTGCCATCAGTGACAGGGGCACTGAAGCTTTCTTT. This translates into CAISDRGTEAFF.

This chain joins TRBV28 and TRBJ2-1; D not resolved. CDR1 is MDHEN, CDR2 SYDVKM, per germline. V lost 4 bases to trimming and J lost 8 bases, with 15 bases between them. The CDR3 is 14 amino acids. In DNA, the CDR3 is TGTGCCAGCAGTTCAGCGACTCCTTTGTATGAGCAGTTCTTC. Translating it yields CASSSATPLYEQFF.

This sequence joins TRBV7-2 and TRBJ2-7, with 7 nucleotides matching TRBD2. Germline CDR1 is SGHTA and CDR2 is FQGNSA. CDR3 length: 13 amino acids. The V and J ends lost 7 bases and 3 bases, in that order; junction bases with no gene match: 6. CDR3 loop: CASTPRGGYEQYF. For the CDR3, the DNA is TGTGCCAGCACCCCCCGCGGGGGCTACGAGCAGTACTTC.

V is TRBV21-1 and J is TRBJ2-3. TRBV21-1 is a documented pseudogene. The CDR3 contains 16 residues. This chain's CDR3 is CASSKGPRPSSDTQYF. The CDR3 region has the DNA TGTGCCAGCAGCAAAGGGCCGCGCCCAAGTTCCGATACGCAGTATTTT.

The chain combines TRBV9 with TRBJ1-1; unclear D gene. The germline CDR1 and CDR2 sequences are SGDLS and YYNGEE. V was cut by 0 bases and J by 5 bases, with 8 bases left in between. CDR3 size: 13 residues. CDR3 in DNA: TGTGCCAGCAGCGTAGTGAAGGTAACTGAAGCTTTCTTT. Its translation: CASSVVKVTEAFF.